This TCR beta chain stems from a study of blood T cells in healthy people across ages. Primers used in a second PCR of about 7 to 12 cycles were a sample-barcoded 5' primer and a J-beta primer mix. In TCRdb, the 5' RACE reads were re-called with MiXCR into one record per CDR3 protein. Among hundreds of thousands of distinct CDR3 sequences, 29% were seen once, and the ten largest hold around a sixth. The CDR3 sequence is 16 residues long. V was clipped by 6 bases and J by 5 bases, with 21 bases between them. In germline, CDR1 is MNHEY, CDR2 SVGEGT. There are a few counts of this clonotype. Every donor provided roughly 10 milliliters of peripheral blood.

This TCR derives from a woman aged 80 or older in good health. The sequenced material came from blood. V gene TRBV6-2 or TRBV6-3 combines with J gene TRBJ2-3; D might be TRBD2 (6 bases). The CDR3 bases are TGTGCCAGCAGACTTTTCCGGGACTGGGCGCTAGATACGCAGTATTTT. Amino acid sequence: CASRLFRDWALDTQYF.